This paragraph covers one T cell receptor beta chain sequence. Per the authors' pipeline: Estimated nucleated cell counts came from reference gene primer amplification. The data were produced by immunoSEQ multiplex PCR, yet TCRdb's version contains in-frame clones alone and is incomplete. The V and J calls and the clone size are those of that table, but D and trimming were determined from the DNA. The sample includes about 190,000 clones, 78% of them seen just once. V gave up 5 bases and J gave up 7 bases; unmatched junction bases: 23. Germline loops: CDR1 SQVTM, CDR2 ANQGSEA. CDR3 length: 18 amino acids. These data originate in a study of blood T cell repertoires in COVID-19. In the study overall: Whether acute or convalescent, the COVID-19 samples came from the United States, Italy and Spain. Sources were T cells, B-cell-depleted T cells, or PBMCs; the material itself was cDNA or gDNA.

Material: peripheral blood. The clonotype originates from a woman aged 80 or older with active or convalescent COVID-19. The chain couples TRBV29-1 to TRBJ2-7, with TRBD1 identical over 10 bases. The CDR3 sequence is CSVSREIGQGELVGEQYF. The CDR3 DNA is TGCAGCGTTTCGCGGGAGATCGGACAGGGGGAATTAGTGGGTGAGCAGTACTTC.